The present T cell receptor (beta chain) was sequenced within a study of blood T cell repertoires in COVID-19. The CDR3 contains 16 residues. J lost 7 bases, V lost 1 base, and 6 bases had no gene match. Germline lookup yields CDR1 SNHLY and CDR2 FYNNEI. Adults between about 18 and 89 years of age took part from about two dozen US areas. Sequenced by immunoSEQ multiplex PCR; TCRdb stores in-frame clones only, minus some. The sample includes 120,000 to 150,000 clones, 70% to 90% of them seen just once. The specimen sequenced was PBMCs or T cells enriched from blood (not recorded which). This receptor was obtained from a woman between 50 and 59 years old with acute COVID-19. The chain employs TRBV2 and TRBJ2-1; 11 positions agree with TRBD2. The chain's CDR3 is CASSEVTSGSWNEQFF. DNA for the CDR3: TGTGCCAGCAGTGAAGTTACTAGCGGGAGTTGGAATGAGCAGTTCTTC.